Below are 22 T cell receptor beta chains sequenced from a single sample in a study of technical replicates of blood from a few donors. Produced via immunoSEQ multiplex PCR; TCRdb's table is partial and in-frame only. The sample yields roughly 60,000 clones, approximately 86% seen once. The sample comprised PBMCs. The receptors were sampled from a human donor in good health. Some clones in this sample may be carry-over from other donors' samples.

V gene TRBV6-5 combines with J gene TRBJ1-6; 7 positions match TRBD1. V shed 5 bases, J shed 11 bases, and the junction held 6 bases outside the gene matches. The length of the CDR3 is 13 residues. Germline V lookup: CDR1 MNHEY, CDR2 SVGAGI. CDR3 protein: CASSNRQGTPLHF. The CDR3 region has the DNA TGTGCCAGCAGTAATCGACAGGGTACACCCCTCCACTTT.

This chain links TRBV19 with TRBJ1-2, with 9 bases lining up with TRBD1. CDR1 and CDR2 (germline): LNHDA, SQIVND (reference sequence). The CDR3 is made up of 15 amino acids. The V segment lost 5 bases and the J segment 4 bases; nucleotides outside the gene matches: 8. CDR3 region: CASSLHGTGPYGYTF. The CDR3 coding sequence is TGTGCCAGTAGTCTCCACGGGACAGGGCCCTATGGCTACACCTTC. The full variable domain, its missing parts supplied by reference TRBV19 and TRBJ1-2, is DGGITQSPKYLFRKEGQNVTLSCEQNLNHDAMYWYRQDPGQGLRLIYYSQIVNDFQKGDIAEGYSVSREKKESFPLTVTSAQKNPTAFYLCASSLHGTGPYGYTFGSGTRLTVV.

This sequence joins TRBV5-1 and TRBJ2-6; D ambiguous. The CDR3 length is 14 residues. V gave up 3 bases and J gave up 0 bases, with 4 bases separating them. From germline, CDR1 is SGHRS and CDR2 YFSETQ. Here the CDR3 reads CASSSNSGANVLTF. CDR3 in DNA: TGCGCCAGCAGCTCTAACTCTGGGGCCAACGTCCTGACTTTC. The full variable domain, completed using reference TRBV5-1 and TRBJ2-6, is KAGVTQTPRYLIKTRGQQVTLSCSPISGHRSVSWYQQTPGQGLQFLFEYFSETQRNKGNFPGRFSGRQFSNSRSEMNVSTLELGDSALYLCASSSNSGANVLTFGAGSRLTVL.

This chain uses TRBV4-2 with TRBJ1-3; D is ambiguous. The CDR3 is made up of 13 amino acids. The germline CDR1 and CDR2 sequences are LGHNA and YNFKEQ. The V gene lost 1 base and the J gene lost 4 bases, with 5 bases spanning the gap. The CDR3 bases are TGTGCCAGCAGCCAAGTCACAGGAAACACCATATATTTT. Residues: CASSQVTGNTIYF.

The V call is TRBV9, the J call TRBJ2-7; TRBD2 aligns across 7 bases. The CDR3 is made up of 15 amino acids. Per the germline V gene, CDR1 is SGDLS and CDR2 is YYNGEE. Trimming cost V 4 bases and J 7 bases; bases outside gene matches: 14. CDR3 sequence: CASSSFGGGPGEQYF. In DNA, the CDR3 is TGTGCCAGCAGCTCTTTTGGGGGAGGGCCGGGAGAGCAGTACTTC. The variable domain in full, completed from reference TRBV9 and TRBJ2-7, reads DSGVTQTPKHLITATGQRVTLRCSPRSGDLSVYWYQQSLDQGLQFLIQYYNGEERAKGNILERFSAQQFPDLHSELNLSSLELGDSALYFCASSSFGGGPGEQYFGPGTRLTVT.

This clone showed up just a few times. CDR3 protein: CASSSGTEFNSPLHF. CDR3 DNA sequence: TGTGCCAGCAGCTCTGGGACAGAGTTTAATTCACCCCTCCACTTT. The chain uses TRBV7-9 and TRBJ1-6; 7 bases align to TRBD1. Germline-derived CDR1 and CDR2 are SEHNR and FQNEAQ (reference sequence). This CDR3 spans 15 amino acids. Trimming at V came to 4 bases and at J to 6 bases, leaving 6 bases not matched to a gene.

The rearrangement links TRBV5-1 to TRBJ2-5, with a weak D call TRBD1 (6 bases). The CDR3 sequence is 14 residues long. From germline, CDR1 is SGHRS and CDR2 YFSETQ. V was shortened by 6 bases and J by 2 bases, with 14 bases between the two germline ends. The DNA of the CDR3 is TGCGCCAGCAAACTACCGGGACAACAAGAGACCCAGTACTTC. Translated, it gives CASKLPGQQETQYF.

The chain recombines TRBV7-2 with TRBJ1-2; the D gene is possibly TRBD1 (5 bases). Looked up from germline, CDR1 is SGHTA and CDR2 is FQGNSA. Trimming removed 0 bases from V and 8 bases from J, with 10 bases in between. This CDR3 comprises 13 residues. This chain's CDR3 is CASSLAGTRGYTF. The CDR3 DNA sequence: TGTGCCAGCAGCTTAGCAGGGACTAGGGGCTACACCTTC.

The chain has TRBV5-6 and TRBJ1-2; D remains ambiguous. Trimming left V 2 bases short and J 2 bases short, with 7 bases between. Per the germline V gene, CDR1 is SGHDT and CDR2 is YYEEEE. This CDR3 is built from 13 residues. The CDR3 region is CASSFQTNYGYTF. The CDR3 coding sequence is TGTGCCAGCAGCTTTCAGACAAACTATGGCTACACCTTC. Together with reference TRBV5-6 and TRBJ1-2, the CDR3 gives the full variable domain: DAGVTQSPTHLIKTRGQQVTLRCSPKSGHDTVSWYQQALGQGPQFIFQYYEEEERQRGNFPDRFSGHQFPNYSSELNVNALLLGDSALYLCASSFQTNYGYTFGSGTRLTVV.

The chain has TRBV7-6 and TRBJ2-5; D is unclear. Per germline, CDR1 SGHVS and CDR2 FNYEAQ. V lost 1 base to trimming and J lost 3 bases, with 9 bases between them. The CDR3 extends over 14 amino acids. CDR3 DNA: TGTGCCAGCAGCTTAGTGCAAAGAGAAGAGACCCAGTACTTC. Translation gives CASSLVQREETQYF. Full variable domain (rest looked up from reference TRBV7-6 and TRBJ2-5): GAGVSQSPRYKVTKRGQDVALRCDPISGHVSLYWYRQALGQGPEFLTYFNYEAQQDKSGLPNDRFSAERPEGSISTLTIQRTEQRDSAMYRCASSLVQREETQYFGPGTRLLVL.

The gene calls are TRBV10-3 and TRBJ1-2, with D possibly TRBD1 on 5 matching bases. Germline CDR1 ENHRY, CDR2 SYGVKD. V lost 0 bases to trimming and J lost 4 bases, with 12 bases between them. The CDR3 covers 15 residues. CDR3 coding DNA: TGTGCCATCAGTGAGTCGAACGAGGGACTCTATGGCTACACCTTC. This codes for CAISESNEGLYGYTF.

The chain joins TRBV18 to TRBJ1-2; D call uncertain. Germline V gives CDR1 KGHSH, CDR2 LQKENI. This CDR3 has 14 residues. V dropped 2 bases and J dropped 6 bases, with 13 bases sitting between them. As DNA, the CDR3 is TGTGCCAGCTCACCAGGCGGTGGTTTGGATGGCTACACCTTC. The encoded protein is CASSPGGGLDGYTF.

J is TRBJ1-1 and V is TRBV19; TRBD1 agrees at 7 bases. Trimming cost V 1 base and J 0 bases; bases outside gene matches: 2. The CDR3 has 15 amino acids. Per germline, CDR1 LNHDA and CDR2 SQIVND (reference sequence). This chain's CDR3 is CASSIGQGLNTEAFF. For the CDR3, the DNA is TGTGCCAGTAGTATAGGACAGGGACTGAACACTGAAGCTTTCTTT.

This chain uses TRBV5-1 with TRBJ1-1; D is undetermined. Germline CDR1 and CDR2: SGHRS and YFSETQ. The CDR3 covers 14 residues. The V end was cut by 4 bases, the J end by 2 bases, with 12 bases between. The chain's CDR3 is CASSRLTGNTEAFF. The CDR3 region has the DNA TGCGCCAGCAGCAGACTGACCGGTAACACTGAAGCTTTCTTT. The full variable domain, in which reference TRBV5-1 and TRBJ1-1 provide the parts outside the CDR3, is KAGVTQTPRYLIKTRGQQVTLSCSPISGHRSVSWYQQTPGQGLQFLFEYFSETQRNKGNFPGRFSGRQFSNSRSEMNVSTLELGDSALYLCASSRLTGNTEAFFGQGTRLTVV.

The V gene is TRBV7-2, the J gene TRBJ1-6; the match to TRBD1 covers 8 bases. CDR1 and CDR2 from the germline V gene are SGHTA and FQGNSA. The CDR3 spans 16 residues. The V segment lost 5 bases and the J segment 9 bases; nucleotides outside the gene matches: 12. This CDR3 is CASSTSVQGAVSPLHF. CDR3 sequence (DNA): TGTGCCAGCAGCACTTCGGTTCAGGGGGCGGTTTCACCCCTCCACTTT.

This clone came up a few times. CDR3 DNA sequence: TGTGCCAGTAGTGCCAGGGACAGGCCCCCTGAAGCTTTCTTT. Its protein product is CASSARDRPPEAFF. V is TRBV19 and J is TRBJ1-1; 8 bases fit TRBD1. J lost 6 bases, V lost 5 bases, and 8 bases had no gene match. This CDR3 comprises 14 residues. CDR1 LNHDA and CDR2 SQIVND come from the germline V gene (reference sequence).

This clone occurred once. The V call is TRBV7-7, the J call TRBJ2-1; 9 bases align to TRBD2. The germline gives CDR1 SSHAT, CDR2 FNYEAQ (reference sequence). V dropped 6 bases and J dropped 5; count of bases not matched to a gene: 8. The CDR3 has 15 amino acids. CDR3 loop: CASSLSGGRNNEQFF. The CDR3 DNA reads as TGTGCCAGCAGTTTAAGCGGGGGGCGGAACAATGAGCAGTTCTTC.

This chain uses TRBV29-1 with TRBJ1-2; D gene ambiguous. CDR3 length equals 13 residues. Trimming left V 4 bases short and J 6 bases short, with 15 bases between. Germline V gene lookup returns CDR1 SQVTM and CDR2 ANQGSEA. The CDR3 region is CSVGPRGMHGYTF. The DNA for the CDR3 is TGCAGCGTTGGCCCCCGAGGGATGCATGGCTACACCTTC.

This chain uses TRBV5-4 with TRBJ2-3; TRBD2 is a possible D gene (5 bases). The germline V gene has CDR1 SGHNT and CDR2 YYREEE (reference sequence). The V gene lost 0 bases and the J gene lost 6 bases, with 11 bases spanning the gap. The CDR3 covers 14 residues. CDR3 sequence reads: CASSLGTEWDTQYF. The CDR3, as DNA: TGTGCCAGCAGCTTGGGGACTGAGTGGGATACGCAGTATTTT.

This CDR3 reads CSVEATGSHGYTF. The CDR3 DNA follows: TGCAGCGTTGAGGCGACAGGGTCTCATGGCTACACCTTC. This chain connects TRBV29-1 to TRBJ1-2; 7 bases map to TRBD1. The CDR3 is 13 amino acids. The J segment lost 6 bases and the V segment lost 3 bases, leaving 7 bases of the junction unmatched. Germline CDR1 and CDR2: SQVTM and ANQGSEA.

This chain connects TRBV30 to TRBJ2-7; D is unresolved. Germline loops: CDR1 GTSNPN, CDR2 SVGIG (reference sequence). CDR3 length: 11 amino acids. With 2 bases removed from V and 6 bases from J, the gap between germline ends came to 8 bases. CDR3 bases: TGTGCCTGGAGTCCCTCCCGCGAGCAGTACTTC. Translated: CAWSPSREQYF.

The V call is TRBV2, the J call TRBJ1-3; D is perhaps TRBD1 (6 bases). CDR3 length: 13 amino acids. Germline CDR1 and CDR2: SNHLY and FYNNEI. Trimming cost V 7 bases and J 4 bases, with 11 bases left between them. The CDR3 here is CASTRQVGNTIYF. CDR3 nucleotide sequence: TGTGCCAGCACACGACAGGTGGGAAACACCATATATTTT.